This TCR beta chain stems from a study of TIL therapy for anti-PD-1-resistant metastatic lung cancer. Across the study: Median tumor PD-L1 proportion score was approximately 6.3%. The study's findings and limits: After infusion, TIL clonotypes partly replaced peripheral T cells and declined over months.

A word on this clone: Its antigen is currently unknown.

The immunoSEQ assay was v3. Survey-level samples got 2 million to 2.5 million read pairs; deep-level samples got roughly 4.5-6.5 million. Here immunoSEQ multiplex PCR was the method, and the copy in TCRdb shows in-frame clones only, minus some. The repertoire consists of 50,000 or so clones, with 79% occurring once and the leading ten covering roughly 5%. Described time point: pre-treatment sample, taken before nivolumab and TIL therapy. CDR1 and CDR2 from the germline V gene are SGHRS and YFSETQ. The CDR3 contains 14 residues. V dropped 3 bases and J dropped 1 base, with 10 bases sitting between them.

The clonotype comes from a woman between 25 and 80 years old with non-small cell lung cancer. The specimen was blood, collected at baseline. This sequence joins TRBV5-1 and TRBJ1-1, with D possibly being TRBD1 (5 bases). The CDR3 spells CASSSGPGNTEAFF. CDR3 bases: TGCGCCAGCAGCTCGGGACCCGGGAACACTGAAGCTTTCTTT.